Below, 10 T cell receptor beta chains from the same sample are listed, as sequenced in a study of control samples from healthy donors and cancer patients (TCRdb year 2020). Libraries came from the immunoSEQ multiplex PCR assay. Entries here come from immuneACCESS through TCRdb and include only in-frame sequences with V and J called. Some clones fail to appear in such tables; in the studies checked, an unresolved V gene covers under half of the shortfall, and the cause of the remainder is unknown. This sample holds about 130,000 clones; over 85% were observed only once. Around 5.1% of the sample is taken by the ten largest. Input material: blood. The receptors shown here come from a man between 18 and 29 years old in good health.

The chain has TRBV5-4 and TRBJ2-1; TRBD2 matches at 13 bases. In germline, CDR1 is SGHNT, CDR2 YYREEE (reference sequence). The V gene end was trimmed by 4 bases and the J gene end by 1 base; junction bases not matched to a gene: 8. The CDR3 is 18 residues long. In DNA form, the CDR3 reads TGTGCCAGCAGCGCACCGGGACTAGCGGGGTTTTCCTACAATGAGCAGTTCTTC. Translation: CASSAPGLAGFSYNEQFF.

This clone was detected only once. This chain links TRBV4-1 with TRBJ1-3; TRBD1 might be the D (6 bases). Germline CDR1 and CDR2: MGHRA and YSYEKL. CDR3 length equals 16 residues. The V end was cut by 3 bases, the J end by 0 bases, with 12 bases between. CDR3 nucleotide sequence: TGCGCCAGCAGCCATATTGGACAGTCCTCTGGAAACACCATATATTTT. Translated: CASSHIGQSSGNTIYF.

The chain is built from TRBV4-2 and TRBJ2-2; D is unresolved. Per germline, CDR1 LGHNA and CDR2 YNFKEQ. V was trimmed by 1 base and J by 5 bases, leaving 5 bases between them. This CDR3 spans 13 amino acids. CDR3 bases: TGTGCCAGCAGCCAAGTGATGACCGGGGAGCTGTTTTTT. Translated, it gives CASSQVMTGELFF.

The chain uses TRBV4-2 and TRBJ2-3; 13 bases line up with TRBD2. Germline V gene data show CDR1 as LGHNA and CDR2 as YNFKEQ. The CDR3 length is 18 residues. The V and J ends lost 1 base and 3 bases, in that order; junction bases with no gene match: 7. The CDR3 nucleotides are TGTGCCAGCAGCCAAGTCCAACTAGCGGGGGGGAGTACAGATACGCAGTATTTT. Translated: CASSQVQLAGGSTDTQYF.

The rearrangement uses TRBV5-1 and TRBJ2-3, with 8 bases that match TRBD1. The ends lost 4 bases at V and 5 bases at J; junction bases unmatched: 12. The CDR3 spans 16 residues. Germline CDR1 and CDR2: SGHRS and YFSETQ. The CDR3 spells CASSITRDRFVDTQYF. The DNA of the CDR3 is TGCGCCAGCAGCATCACCCGGGACAGGTTTGTAGATACGCAGTATTTT.

Here the CDR3 reads CASSSTGTGSSYEQYF. As DNA, the CDR3 is TGTGCCAGCAGTTCTACCGGGACAGGGTCTTCTTACGAGCAGTACTTC. J is TRBJ2-7 and V is TRBV27; 9 positions agree with TRBD1. Germline CDR1 is MNHEY and CDR2 is SMNVEV (reference sequence). The length of the CDR3 is 16 residues. The V gene end was trimmed by 4 bases and the J gene end by 4 bases; junction bases not matched to a gene: 11.

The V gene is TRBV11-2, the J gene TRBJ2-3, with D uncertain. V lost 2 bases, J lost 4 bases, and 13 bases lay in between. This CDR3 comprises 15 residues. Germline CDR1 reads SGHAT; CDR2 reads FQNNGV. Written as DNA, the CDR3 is TGTGCCAGCAGCTTACGTCGTCTGCCGGCAGATACGCAGTATTTT. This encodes CASSLRRLPADTQYF.

The CDR3 is CASSPMGDSYQPQHF. DNA of the CDR3: TGTGCCAGCTCACCCATGGGTGACAGCTATCAGCCCCAGCATTTT. The V gene is TRBV18, the J gene TRBJ1-5; a possible D gene is TRBD1 (5 bases). The germline V and J ends were trimmed by 3 bases and 5 bases, with 14 bases remaining between them. The CDR3 runs 15 residues. Germline CDR1 KGHSH, CDR2 LQKENI.

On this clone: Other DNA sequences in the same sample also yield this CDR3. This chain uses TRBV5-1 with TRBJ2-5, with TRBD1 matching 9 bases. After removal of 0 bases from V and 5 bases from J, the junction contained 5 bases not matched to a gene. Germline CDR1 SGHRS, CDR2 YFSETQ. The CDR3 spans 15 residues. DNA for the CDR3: TGCGCCAGCAGCTTGGCGACAGGGGGGCGGGAGACCCAGTACTTC. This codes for CASSLATGGRETQYF.

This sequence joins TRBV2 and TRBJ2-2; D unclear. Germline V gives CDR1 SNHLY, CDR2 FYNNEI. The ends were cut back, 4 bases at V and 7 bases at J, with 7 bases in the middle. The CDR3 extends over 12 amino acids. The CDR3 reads CASSVDIGELFF. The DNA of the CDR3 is TGTGCCAGCAGTGTCGACATCGGGGAGCTGTTTTTT.